This TCR beta chain appears in the sequencing data of a study of blood T cells in healthy people across ages (dated by TCRdb to 2015 to 2017). Turning to the overall study: In model experiments, template switching captured about one uniquely barcoded TCR beta cDNA molecule for every two T cells. Age-related changes in TCR beta repertoire diversity were measured in the study by deep sequencing normalized with unique cDNA molecular identifiers. Donors were grouped into four age groups: young (average approximately 16 years), middle-aged (around 39), aged (roughly 62) and long-lived (approximately 82). To avoid experimental bias, donors of different ages were distributed randomly across sequencing lanes. For two donors (one aged 18 to 29 and one aged 80 or older), the study analyzed two additional independent replicas of 1 million unique cDNA reads from the same blood draw. The paper as a whole reports these results and caveats: Estimates of total diversity from one million sequenced T cells were regarded as lower bounds and underestimates. Since profiling was done on bulk unsorted PBMCs, naive and antigen-experienced compartments could not be conclusively compared. Observed TCR beta diversity correlated strongly with the percentage of naive T cells measured by flow cytometry. The long-lived group showed more naive CD4+ T cells, fewer expanded clones and increased TCR diversity than the aged group, suggesting age selection. Observed TCR beta diversity per million T cells fell roughly linearly with age, and a significant reduction was already apparent by age roughly 40. Because donor CMV infection status was unknown, age-related changes in expanded clonotypes were potentially confounded.

The donors were roughly 38 Caucasian individuals from Russia, aged roughly 6 to 100 years, who were systemically healthy. Each donor gave ten milliliters of peripheral blood, collected into EDTA-treated Vacutainer tubes. PBMCs were isolated by Ficoll-Paque density-gradient centrifugation, with at least 7 million obtained per sample. Trizol reagent was used to extract total RNA from the PBMCs, yielding at least 5.5 micrograms per sample. For every donor, flow cytometry on a PBMC aliquot measured the percentage of naive CD45RAhigh/CD27high T cells. The protocol used for the library was 5' RACE. For sequencing, an Illumina HiSeq 2500 was employed. The second PCR ran for about 6 to 11 cycles and used a J-beta primer mix along with a sample-barcoded 5' primer. Each TCR beta cDNA molecule received a unique molecular identifier from a template-switch 5' adaptor carrying 12 random nucleotides. At least 2.5 million CDR3-containing paired-end reads were obtained from each sample. The Mint cDNA synthesis kit, primed by a TRBC-specific oligonucleotide, was used to synthesize first-strand cDNA from all RNA. After uracil-DNA glycosylase treatment, a first 18-cycle PCR used universal primers M1SS and BC2_uni_R on all cDNA. The paper's processing steps were these. For normalization, 1 million high-quality reads, each with a distinct molecular identifier, were randomly selected from each sample. Instead of being binned into consensus sequences, reads with shared molecular identifiers were discarded. MiTCR, run with a Q25 quality threshold and the strictest error-elimination algorithm, handled CDR3 identification, clonotype clustering and error correction. Lower-bound total TCR beta diversity was estimated with a nonparametric unseen species model using Euler transformation. TCRdb reran the public reads through fastp at Q25 and MiXCR, keeping productive beta chains. Entries that share a CDR3 protein sequence are merged under the most common genes and DNA. The V and J calls and clone size come from TCRdb's table, not from the authors' own analysis. The sample table contains around 1,500,000 distinct CDR3 sequences; only one count was recorded for approximately 28% of them. The top ten hold about 7.7% of the sample.

This clonotype was detected only a few times. The specificity of this receptor is unknown. Per-nucleotide qualities are absent, and no much larger clonotype sits a single base away. The CDR3 spans 11 residues, from the cysteine through the phenylalanine. Only the CDR3 part of the read is kept: 33 bases, read in frame from the first base. V is reduced by 7 bases and J by 8 bases, leaving a spacing of 13 bases between them. Taken from the germline V gene, the CDR1 and CDR2 loops are SQVTM and ANQGSEA. The chain links TRBV29-1 with TRBJ2-3; no D gene call is confident. This TCR was sampled from a woman between 25 and 40 years old in good health. Material for sequencing was blood. The CDR3 reads CSAIVSGTQYF. DNA sequence: TGCAGCGCTATAGTATCTGGTACGCAGTATTTT.